One T cell receptor beta chain is described in this entry. Antigen specificity is unknown. The CDR3 is 16 residues long. V was trimmed by 0 bases and J by 4 bases, leaving 14 bases between them. Germline assignment: CDR1 SGDLS and CDR2 YYNGEE. This sample was taken from a study of human versus mouse CDR3 diversity and MHC coevolution. TCRdb's table, derived via immunoSEQ multiplex PCR, lists solely in-frame clones and lacks some. The data contain about 60,000 clones, around 94% of them singletons. Points from the study as a whole: Compared with mice, human CDR3s carried more deletions and insertions on average. Humans had the largest estimated TCR beta repertoire, 1.5 million to 2 million clonotypes. In humans, T-cell selection involved roughly six MHC II alleles. The lowest clonal inequality scores came from most of the three human donors.

The chain recombines TRBV9 with TRBJ2-1; possibly TRBD2 for D (6 bases). Sequencing was carried out using naive CD4+ T cells from blood. Subset indicated: CD45RO-negative CD62L-positive naive CD4 T cells. The receptor's source is a person between 55 and 69 years old in good health. CDR3 sequence reads: CASSVARPGGYNEQFF. The CDR3 nucleotides are TGTGCCAGCAGCGTAGCTCGGCCAGGAGGGTACAATGAGCAGTTCTTC.